One sample yielded the 18 T cell receptor beta chains listed below, sequenced in a study of T cells after yellow fever vaccination. Via MiXCR, TCRdb re-called the 5' RACE reads, giving one row per CDR3 protein. The sample includes under 300,000 distinct CDR3 sequences, 6.9% seen only once; the top ten take over 0.65%. The specimen comprised CD4+ T cells sorted from PBMCs, sampled 15 days after the yellow fever booster vaccination. The receptors were gathered from a man aged 25-45 years who received the YFV17D yellow fever vaccine.

This chain joins TRBV4-3 and TRBJ2-2, with D unresolved. The germline V gene has CDR1 LGHNA and CDR2 YSLEER. Trimming took 5 bases from V and 7 from J, leaving 17 bases between them. This CDR3 spans 15 amino acids. In nucleotides, the CDR3 is TGCGCCAGCAGCACTGACCGGACGGATGACGGGGAGCTGTTTTTT. Amino acids: CASSTDRTDDGELFF.

This clonotype was seen many times. A junction boundary mismatches the germline segment, possibly from a read error. The chain recombines TRBV5-1 with TRBJ2-7; D possibly matches TRBD1 or TRBD2 (5 bases each). The V gene's germline CDR1 is SGHRS and CDR2 YFSETQ. This CDR3 is 13 amino acids long. CDR3 nucleotide sequence: TGTGCCAGCAGTCCAGGGAGCTCCTACGAGCAGTACTTC. The encoded protein is CASSPGSSYEQYF.

This clonotype appeared many times. The CDR3, as DNA: TGCAGTGCTCTGCCATCGGATGCGGCTGAAGCTTTCTTT. The encoded protein is CSALPSDAAEAFF. The chain uses TRBV20-1 and TRBJ1-1; no reliable D call. The CDR3 sequence is 13 residues long. Germline values: CDR1 DFQATT, CDR2 SNEGSKA (reference sequence). Trimming shortened V by 5 bases and J by 6 bases, and 16 bases separated the two germline ends.

The V call is TRBV20-1, the J call TRBJ1-4; possibly TRBD1 for D (6 bases). CDR1 and CDR2 from the germline V gene are DFQATT and SNEGSKA (reference sequence). The length of the CDR3 is 14 residues. V lost 4 bases to trimming and J lost 10 bases, with 19 bases between them. In nucleotides, the CDR3 is TGCAGTGCTAACAGGGACGATTATCTTGGAAAACTGTTTTTT. Protein: CSANRDDYLGKLFF.

The chain carries TRBV20-1 and TRBJ2-7; TRBD2 matches 8 bases. The CDR3 runs 13 residues. Trimming took 4 bases from V and 7 from J; bases not matched to a gene: 9. Germline V gives CDR1 DFQATT, CDR2 SNEGSKA (reference sequence). The CDR3 loop reads CSATPGTRREQYF. Written as DNA, the CDR3 is TGCAGTGCTACCCCCGGGACTAGACGAGAGCAGTACTTC.

This clonotype was seen a few times. The genes are TRBV25-1 and TRBJ2-3; 9 bases are a match to TRBD2. There are 14 residues in the CDR3. The germline CDR1 and CDR2 sequences are MGHDK and SYGVNS. V was clipped by 8 bases and J by 6 bases; unmatched bases: 9. As DNA, the CDR3 is TGTGCCAGCGCGGGGGGGAGGGGGCTGGATACGCAGTATTTT. Its translation: CASAGGRGLDTQYF.

This clonotype was detected many times. The rearrangement links TRBV15 to TRBJ2-1; D unresolved. CDR3 length: 12 amino acids. Germline V gene lookup returns CDR1 LNHNV and CDR2 YYDKDF (reference sequence). The V end lost 2 bases, the J end lost 6 bases, and 5 bases lay between the germline ends. The CDR3 nucleotides read TGTGCCACCAGCAGATTGCGCAATGAGCAGTTCTTC. Translation: CATSRLRNEQFF. The full variable domain, completed using reference TRBV15 and TRBJ2-1, is DAMVIQNPRYQVTQFGKPVTLSCSQTLNHNVMYWYQQKSSQAPKLLFHYYDKDFNNEADTPDNFQSRRPNTSFCFLDIRSPGLGDTAMYLCATSRLRNEQFFGPGTRLTVL.

This chain links TRBV5-4 with TRBJ2-1; 10 nucleotides match TRBD2. CDR1 and CDR2 from the germline V gene are SGHNT and YYREEE (reference sequence). V lost 3 bases and J lost 0; bases outside the gene matches: 3. This CDR3 spans 16 amino acids. CDR3 sequence (DNA): TGTGCCAGCAGCTCAATAGCGGGAGGCTCCTACAATGAGCAGTTCTTC. Translation: CASSSIAGGSYNEQFF.

This clonotype was seen just once. A clone one base away is much larger, so this may be a read error. The genes are TRBV5-1 and TRBJ2-1, with 7 bases aligning to TRBD2. Germline-derived CDR1 and CDR2 are SGHRS and YFSETQ. V trimming: 1 base; J trimming: 4 bases; junction bases outside the gene matches: 5. This CDR3 is built from 15 residues. This CDR3 reads CASSLHPSGYNEQFF. The CDR3 DNA reads TGCGCCAGCAGCTTGCACCCTAGCGGTTACAATGAGCAGTTCTTC.

The CDR3 nucleotides read TGTGCCAGCAGTAGGACGAGCTCCTATAATTCACCCCTCCACTTT. Translating gives CASSRTSSYNSPLHF. The chain uses TRBV6-1 and TRBJ1-6; D call uncertain. Germline V gene data show CDR1 as MNHNS and CDR2 as SASEGT. V shed 5 bases and J shed 0 bases, with 8 bases lying between them. The CDR3 has 15 amino acids.

This clonotype showed up many times. The V call is TRBV29-1, the J call TRBJ2-6; D not certain. The germline CDR1 and CDR2 sequences are SQVTM and ANQGSEA. The CDR3 has 14 residues. V lost 1 base, J lost 0 bases, and 4 bases lay in between. The CDR3 coding sequence is TGCAGCGTTGAAGGAGGCTCTGGGGCCAACGTCCTGACTTTC. It specifies CSVEGGSGANVLTF. Based on the CDR3 plus reference TRBV29-1 and TRBJ2-6, the full variable domain is SAVISQKPSRDICQRGTSLTIQCQVDSQVTMMFWYRQQPGQSLTLIATANQGSEATYESGFVIDKFPISRPNLTFSTLTVSNMSPEDSSIYLCSVEGGSGANVLTFGAGSRLTVL.

Here the CDR3 DNA reads TGCAGTGCTAGTCGGGGGGGCCACCCTGAAGCTTTCTTT. Protein: CSASRGGHPEAFF. The V gene is TRBV20-1, the J gene TRBJ1-1; D may be TRBD1 (6 bases). Trimming stripped 3 bases from V and 6 bases from J, with 14 bases between. CDR1 is DFQATT, CDR2 SNEGSKA, per germline (reference sequence). This CDR3 has 13 amino acids.

The chain couples TRBV20-1 to TRBJ2-1; 7 bases match TRBD2. This CDR3 is 13 amino acids long. V lost 5 bases, J lost 9 bases, and 10 bases stayed unmatched. Looked up from germline, CDR1 is DFQATT and CDR2 is SNEGSKA (reference sequence). Written as DNA, the CDR3 is TGCAGTGCTTACAACTACGGACTAGTTGAGCAGTTCTTC. Translation: CSAYNYGLVEQFF.

This clonotype was found many times. J is TRBJ2-2 and V is TRBV7-2; the D gene is possibly TRBD1 (6 bases). From germline, CDR1 is SGHTA and CDR2 FQGNSA. Trimming took 2 bases from V and 1 from J, leaving 8 bases between them. The CDR3 spans 15 residues. The CDR3 DNA is TGTGCCAGCAGCTTACTACAGGGGAACACCGGGGAGCTGTTTTTT. Its protein is CASSLLQGNTGELFF.

This clonotype has ten or more counts. V gene TRBV10-3 combines with J gene TRBJ2-1, with 8 bases matching TRBD1. With V trimmed by 7 bases and J by 5 bases, 10 bases remained unmatched. The CDR3 contains 15 residues. Germline V lookup: CDR1 ENHRY, CDR2 SYGVKD. CDR3 sequence: CAIKTGTGVNNEQFF. DNA for the CDR3: TGTGCCATCAAAACCGGGACAGGTGTTAACAATGAGCAGTTCTTC.

This clonotype was counted only a few times. The chain combines TRBV6-2 or TRBV6-3 with TRBJ1-1; tentative D call: TRBD1 (6 bases). Germline-derived CDR1 and CDR2 are MNHEY and SVGEGT. The V and J ends lost 1 base and 1 base respectively, with 10 bases between them. There are 15 residues in the CDR3. The CDR3 DNA reads TGTGCCAGCAGTTACTATATGGGACAGAACACTGAAGCTTTCTTT. Its protein product is CASSYYMGQNTEAFF.

CDR3 DNA: TGTGCCAGCAGATTGAGGCGCGGAGTCGAAAACTCCGACTCCTACGAGCAGTACTTC. It specifies CASRLRRGVENSDSYEQYF. This chain connects TRBV27 to TRBJ2-7, with D hard to call. CDR3 length: 19 residues. Trimming stripped 6 bases from V and 0 bases from J, with 27 bases between. The germline V gene has CDR1 MNHEY and CDR2 SMNVEV (reference sequence).

This clonotype was seen only a few times. The chain joins TRBV10-2 to TRBJ2-6, with D tentatively TRBD1 (6 bases). Trimming cost V 8 bases and J 0 bases, with 11 bases left between them. The CDR3 is 15 amino acids. Germline V CDR1 and CDR2: WSHSY, SAAADI. CDR3 sequence: CASLPGDSGANVLTF. DNA for the CDR3: TGCGCCAGCCTACCAGGGGACTCTGGGGCCAACGTCCTGACTTTC.